This TCR beta chain was sequenced for a study of a mutant IDH1 vaccine in newly diagnosed glioma. On the study more broadly: Patients were started on vaccination 4-6 weeks after radiotherapy alone, or with temozolomide cycles. Standard pretreatment was either radiotherapy, temozolomide, or, for most, radiochemotherapy with temozolomide. Notes on the study in general: Pseudoprogression appeared independent of alterations in top peripheral clonotypes.

A remark on this clone: Antigen unknown.

Time point reported: week 35, safety follow-up. Vaccine doses each comprised 300 ug of mutant IDH1 20-mer peptide, with topical imiquimod. The patients received vaccinations eight times, in weeks 1, 3, 5, 7, 11, 15, 19 and 23. The CDR3 is 12 residues long. Germline CDR1 LGHNA, CDR2 YNFKEQ. V lost 3 bases, J lost 1 base, and 4 bases lay in between. TCRdb's table, derived via immunoSEQ multiplex PCR, lists solely in-frame clones and lacks some. The sample holds approximately 41,000 clones; 80% to 90% are singletons and the top ten take around 1.5%. The source of this sequence is a man between 40 and 49 years old with glioma. The rearrangement uses TRBV4-2 and TRBJ2-7; D is uncertain. Sequenced material: PBMCs, taken from a glioma patient whose treatment included an IDH1 peptide vaccine. The DNA for the CDR3 is TGTGCCAGCAGCCAGGTATCCTACGAGCAGTACTTC. This codes for CASSQVSYEQYF.